A selection of T cell receptor beta chains follows, all from one sample in a study of cytomegalovirus exposure and HLA in healthy donors. Assay: immunoSEQ multiplex PCR; the TCRdb copy retains only in-frame clones and omits some. The sample yields under 200,000 clones, over 70% seen once. The source material was PBMCs. These receptors were collected from a man aged 35-49 years in good health and CMV-seronegative. Both conserved end residues are part of each CDR3. Each record gives: V gene, D gene, clone size, CDR3 length, J gene, CDR3 protein, CDR3 DNA. A D gene is named only where the DNA matches it firmly. A row's size may be missing; if present it is once, few, many or a size class.

>TRBV25-1|TRBD1|-|16|TRBJ1-4
CASSFPGQGPGKKLFF
TGTGCCAGCAGTTTTCCGGGACAGGGCCCCGGCAAAAAACTGTTTTTT
>TRBV7-6|TRBD1|-|16|TRBJ2-5
CASSLVDRGWQETQYF
TGTGCCAGCAGCTTAGTGGACAGGGGCTGGCAAGAGACCCAGTACTTC
>TRBV7-9|-|-|15|TRBJ2-2
CASSLISPNTGELFF
TGTGCCAGCAGCTTAATTAGCCCCAACACCGGGGAGCTGTTTTTT
>TRBV7-2|TRBD1|-|17|TRBJ1-5
CASSLQGQGSDNQPQHF
TGTGCCAGCAGCTTACAAGGACAGGGGAGCGACAATCAGCCCCAGCATTTT
>TRBV4-3|-|-|13|TRBJ2-7
CASSIGGGYEQYF
TGCGCCAGCAGCATCGGAGGAGGCTACGAGCAGTACTTC
>TRBV18|TRBD1|-|13|TRBJ2-5
CASSHGTEETQYF
TGTGCCAGCTCTCACGGGACAGAAGAGACCCAGTACTTC
>TRBV27|-|-|11|TRBJ1-2
CASRDFYGYTF
TGTGCCAGCAGGGACTTCTACGGCTACACCTTC
>TRBV29-1|-|-|12|TRBJ2-7
CSVVGGSYEQYF
TGCAGCGTTGTCGGCGGATCCTACGAGCAGTACTTC
>TRBV18|-|-|14|TRBJ2-5
CASSPPWAQETQYF
TGTGCCAGCTCACCACCGTGGGCCCAAGAGACCCAGTACTTC
>TRBV6-4|-|-|11|TRBJ1-5
CARTVIRPQHF
TGTGCCAGGACAGTAATAAGGCCCCAGCATTTT
>TRBV7-3|-|-|15|TRBJ2-3
CASSPKTLGTDTQYF
TGTGCCAGCAGCCCAAAGACTTTGGGCACAGATACGCAGTATTTT
>TRBV19|-|once|13|TRBJ1-5
CASSIGQIQPQHF
TGTGCCAGTAGTATAGGGCAAATTCAGCCCCAGCATTTT
>TRBV10-2|-|-|15|TRBJ1-4
CASSFQGTIREKLFF
TGCGCCAGCAGTTTTCAGGGGACGATCCGGGAAAAACTGTTTTTT
>TRBV18|-|-|13|TRBJ2-5
CASSPGSQETQYF
TGTGCCAGCTCACCGGGCAGCCAAGAGACCCAGTACTTC
>TRBV5-1|TRBD2|-|14|TRBJ2-2
CASSEGGPSGELFF
TGCGCCAGCAGCGAGGGAGGGCCCTCCGGGGAGCTGTTTTTT
>TRBV7-2|TRBD1|-|15|TRBJ1-2
CASSLAMGTGYGYTF
TGTGCCAGCAGCTTAGCGATGGGGACAGGCTATGGCTACACCTTC
>TRBV9|TRBD1|few|14|TRBJ1-2
CASSPGQGYYGYTF
TGTGCCAGCAGCCCGGGACAGGGCTACTATGGCTACACCTTC
>TRBV6-1|-|-|14|TRBJ1-4
CAGETGIGGEKLFF
TGTGCCGGCGAAACCGGGATAGGAGGCGAAAAACTGTTTTTT
>TRBV6-5|-|-|15|TRBJ1-6
CASRGDRFYNSPLHF
TGTGCCAGCCGAGGCGACAGATTTTATAATTCACCCCTCCACTTT
>TRBV19|-|-|14|TRBJ1-4
CASNPPSANEKLFF
TGTGCCAGTAACCCACCCTCGGCTAATGAAAAACTGTTTTTT
>TRBV27|-|once|13|TRBJ1-2
CASSYGTTHGYTF
TGTGCCAGCAGTTACGGGACAACTCATGGCTACACCTTC
>TRBV19|TRBD1|-|14|TRBJ1-2
CASSTRDRVGGYTF
TGTGCCAGTAGTACCCGGGACAGGGTAGGGGGCTACACCTTC
>TRBV10-3|TRBD1|-|16|TRBJ2-7
CAISGQTGGFSYEQYF
TGTGCCATCAGTGGACAGACAGGGGGCTTCTCCTACGAGCAGTACTTC
>TRBV19|TRBD1|-|15|TRBJ1-5
CASRDRADPNQPQHF
TGTGCCAGTAGGGACAGGGCCGACCCCAATCAGCCCCAGCATTTT
>TRBV5-4|TRBD2|-|14|TRBJ2-1
CASSLGGSVDEQFF
TGTGCCAGCAGCTTGGGCGGGAGTGTGGATGAGCAGTTCTTC
>TRBV30|-|-|16|TRBJ1-6
CAWMGHSSSYNSPLHF
TGTGCCTGGATGGGACACTCGAGCTCCTATAATTCACCCCTCCACTTT
>TRBV6-5|-|-|14|TRBJ1-4
CASSAVSGNEKLFF
TGTGCCAGCAGCGCCGTCAGTGGTAATGAAAAACTGTTTTTT
>TRBV4-1|TRBD1|-|15|TRBJ2-7
CASSQDGTGDDEQYF
TGCGCCAGCAGCCAAGATGGGACAGGGGACGACGAGCAGTACTTC
>TRBV5-1|-|-|13|TRBJ1-4
CASSSGEYEKLFF
TGCGCCAGCAGCTCGGGGGAGTATGAAAAACTGTTTTTT
>TRBV29-1|TRBD2|-|14|TRBJ2-1
CSILAGSSYNEQFF
TGCAGCATACTAGCGGGGAGCTCCTACAATGAGCAGTTCTTC
>TRBV6-1|-|-|15|TRBJ2-3
CASIKTYYSTDTQYF
TGTGCCAGCATAAAAACTTACTATAGCACAGATACGCAGTATTTT
>TRBV2|TRBD1|-|14|TRBJ2-7
CASNNRGFFYEQYF
TGTGCCAGCAATAACAGGGGGTTTTTCTACGAGCAGTACTTC
>TRBV18|-|-|13|TRBJ2-3
CASSPPALDTQYF
TGTGCCAGCTCACCTCCCGCACTAGATACGCAGTATTTT
>TRBV19|TRBD1|few|14|TRBJ1-4
CASRPTGGYEKLFF
TGTGCCTCCCGACCGACAGGGGGCTATGAAAAACTGTTTTTT
>TRBV7-2|TRBD2|-|12|TRBJ2-7
CASGGSPYEQYF
TGTGCCTCCGGGGGGAGTCCCTACGAGCAGTACTTC
>TRBV4-1|TRBD1|-|16|TRBJ1-1
CASSQDGQGANTEAFF
TGCGCCAGCAGCCAGGACGGACAGGGGGCGAACACTGAAGCTTTCTTT
>TRBV10-2|TRBD1|-|14|TRBJ2-3
CASSPGGFSDTQYF
TGCGCCAGCAGTCCAGGGGGCTTTTCAGATACGCAGTATTTT
>TRBV14|-|-|13|TRBJ1-2
CASSQEGRGGYTF
TGTGCCAGCAGCCAAGAGGGGCGGGGTGGCTACACCTTC
>TRBV30|-|-|11|TRBJ1-1
CAWSGRGQAFF
TGTGCCTGGAGTGGTAGGGGCCAAGCTTTCTTT
>TRBV7-9|TRBD1|-|17|TRBJ1-6
CASSFTGTVLYNSPLHF
TGTGCCAGCAGCTTTACCGGGACAGTACTTTATAATTCACCCCTCCACTTT
>TRBV27|-|-|14|TRBJ2-5
CASRTFSRLETQYF
TGTGCCAGCAGGACCTTTTCTAGGTTAGAGACCCAGTACTTC
>TRBV19|TRBD1|-|18|TRBJ1-5
CASSIVATGGVSNQPQHF
TGTGCCAGTAGTATAGTGGCGACAGGGGGCGTCAGCAATCAGCCCCAGCATTTT
>TRBV7-2|-|-|14|TRBJ2-7
CASSLRPQGGEQYF
TGTGCCAGCAGCTTAAGACCCCAAGGAGGCGAGCAGTACTTC
>TRBV7-8|TRBD1|few|16|TRBJ2-2
CASTLGTVVNTGELFF
TGTGCCAGTACTCTCGGGACAGTCGTTAACACCGGGGAGCTGTTTTTT